The 15 T cell receptor beta chains reported below all come from one sample, sequenced in a study of vaccination and CD4 T cells after COVID-19. These receptors have no identified antigens. Treatment: roughly 10-day PBMC culture with coronavirus spike peptide pools or control peptides (ViraFEST assay). The Oncomine TCR Beta short-read assay sequenced DNA from cultured CD4+ T cells. One entry per CDR3 protein results from TCRdb running MiXCR on the PCR reads. The table shows 14,000 to 15,000 distinct CDR3 sequences, with over 45% occurring only once. Sequenced here: cultured CD4+ T cells from blood, sampled after SARS-CoV-2 vaccination. These receptors were taken from a human donor with COVID-19.

This clonotype has only one observation. The rearrangement links TRBV6-4 to TRBJ1-1; D is ambiguous. The germline gives CDR1 MRHNA, CDR2 SNTAGT. The CDR3 is 13 residues long. Trimming took 3 bases from V and 4 from J, leaving 9 bases between them. CDR3 bases: TGTGCCAGCAGTGAACACCGGGGCACTGAAGCTTTCTTT. Translating it yields CASSEHRGTEAFF.

The genes are TRBV18 and TRBJ1-2; D unresolved. The germline V gene encodes CDR1 KGHSH and CDR2 LQKENI. V was pared by 3 bases and J by 5 bases, with 13 bases between. The CDR3 is made up of 14 amino acids. This CDR3 is CASSPGRVWYGYTF. DNA of the CDR3: TGTGCCAGCTCACCGGGGAGGGTTTGGTATGGCTACACCTTC.

This rearrangement joins TRBV2 to TRBJ2-7; D gene unclear. V was trimmed by 1 base and J by 7 bases, leaving 17 bases between them. Per the germline V gene, CDR1 is SNHLY and CDR2 is FYNNEI. The CDR3 covers 15 residues. In nucleotides, the CDR3 is TGTGCCAGCAGTGAAGAGGTGGGGTCGATTAAAGAGCAGTACTTC. It specifies CASSEEVGSIKEQYF.

This clonotype came up a few times. The chain uses TRBV12-3 or TRBV12-4 and TRBJ1-2; D unresolved. The V gene lost 5 bases and the J gene lost 7 bases, with 8 bases spanning the gap. CDR3 length: 11 residues. CDR3 DNA sequence: TGTGCCAGCAGTGACATGGGTGGCTACACCTTC. Amino acid sequence: CASSDMGGYTF.

This chain joins TRBV28 and TRBJ2-7, with TRBD2 as a possible D gene (6 bases). Trimming stripped 4 bases from V and 3 bases from J, with 19 bases between. CDR1 is MDHEN and CDR2 is SYDVKM in the germline V gene. The length of the CDR3 is 16 residues. The CDR3 sequence is CASSSTTGVLLYEQYF. For the CDR3, the DNA is TGTGCCAGCAGTTCAACTACGGGGGTCCTACTCTACGAGCAGTACTTC.

The V gene is TRBV7-2, the J gene TRBJ2-5; 7 bases fit TRBD1. Germline CDR1 and CDR2: SGHTA and FQGNSA. V was clipped by 5 bases and J by 5 bases; unmatched bases: 8. The CDR3 has 14 amino acids. The CDR3 nucleotides read TGTGCCAGCAGCCCCTCCGACAGGGCCGAGACCCAGTACTTC. Translated, it gives CASSPSDRAETQYF.

The DNA for the CDR3 is TGTGCCAGCAGTAGCCCGGGACAGATCAATCAGCCCCAGCATTTT. Amino acids: CASSSPGQINQPQHF. The chain joins TRBV28 to TRBJ1-5; TRBD1 matches 7 bases. This CDR3 region has 15 residues. Germline V lookup: CDR1 MDHEN, CDR2 SYDVKM. J was trimmed by 3 bases and V by 5 bases; bases with no gene match: 7.

The J gene is TRBJ2-5, the V gene TRBV11-3; 7 nucleotides agree with TRBD1. The CDR3 has 15 amino acids. With V trimmed by 3 bases and J by 3 bases, 7 bases remained unmatched. The V gene's germline CDR1 is SGHNT and CDR2 YENEEA. The CDR3 spells CASSFFDRDEETQYF. CDR3 bases: TGTGCCAGCAGCTTTTTTGACAGGGACGAAGAGACCCAGTACTTC. Full variable domain (missing parts from reference TRBV11-3 and TRBJ2-5): EAGVVQSPRYKIIEKKQPVAFWCNPISGHNTLYWYLQNLGQGPELLIRYENEEAVDDSQLPKDRFSAERLKGVDSTLKIQPAELGDSAVYLCASSFFDRDEETQYFGPGTRLLVL.

This clonotype appeared a few times. The chain couples TRBV6-1 to TRBJ1-1; 7 nucleotides line up with TRBD1. CDR3 length: 11 amino acids. With V trimmed by 5 bases and J by 11 bases, 5 bases remained unmatched. The germline CDR1 and CDR2 sequences are MNHNS and SASEGT. CDR3 sequence: CASSRQGGAFF. CDR3 DNA sequence: TGTGCCAGCAGTAGACAGGGTGGTGCTTTCTTT.

The chain is built from TRBV10-3 and TRBJ2-5; a possible D gene is TRBD1 (5 bases). This CDR3 is 14 amino acids long. Trimming cost V 2 bases and J 2 bases, with 9 bases left between them. The V gene's germline CDR1 is ENHRY and CDR2 SYGVKD. CDR3 nucleotides: TGTGCCATCAGTGAGGCTAGGGGACAAGAGACCCAGTACTTC. Translating it yields CAISEARGQETQYF.

This clonotype was seen once. The chain recombines TRBV10-3 with TRBJ1-6, with 9 bases matching TRBD1. CDR3 length equals 15 residues. V shed 4 bases, J shed 7 bases, and the junction held 5 bases outside the gene matches. In germline, CDR1 is ENHRY, CDR2 SYGVKD. CDR3 sequence (DNA): TGTGCCATCAGTGCCACAGGGGGCTTGAATTCACCCCTCCACTTT. It yields the protein CAISATGGLNSPLHF.

This clonotype appeared a few times. V and J are TRBV20-1 and TRBJ1-2; D uncertain. V gave up 0 bases and J gave up 7 bases, with 18 bases separating them. This CDR3 is built from 15 residues. The germline V gene has CDR1 DFQATT and CDR2 SNEGSKA (reference sequence). CDR3 bases: TGCAGTGCTAGAGATCCCTTTGCTGGGCAGGCTGGCTACACCTTC. It translates to CSARDPFAGQAGYTF.

The chain employs TRBV27 and TRBJ1-2; D perhaps matches TRBD1 (5 bases). With 3 bases removed from V and 1 base from J, the gap between germline ends came to 9 bases. Per germline, CDR1 MNHEY and CDR2 SMNVEV (reference sequence). The CDR3 consists of 14 residues. The CDR3 sequence is CASSFTGHNYGYTF. Written as DNA, the CDR3 is TGTGCCAGCAGTTTCACAGGTCATAACTATGGCTACACCTTC.

The sample holds a few counts of this clonotype. The chain links TRBV15 to TRBJ1-5, with a possible D match to TRBD1 (5 bases). CDR1 is LNHNV, CDR2 YYDKDF, per germline (reference sequence). The CDR3 sequence is 15 residues long. The V gene lost 0 bases and the J gene lost 6 bases, with 12 bases spanning the gap. CDR3 region: CATSRDPQAGQPQHF. CDR3 nucleotide sequence: TGTGCCACCAGCAGAGATCCACAGGCCGGTCAGCCCCAGCATTTT.

This clonotype was seen only once. The chain has TRBV20-1 and TRBJ2-7; D is unclear. The ends were cut back, 0 bases at V and 3 bases at J, with 9 bases in the middle. The CDR3 spans 13 residues. Germline CDR1 is DFQATT and CDR2 is SNEGSKA (reference sequence). The CDR3 region is CSAREVPLYEQYF. The CDR3 region has the DNA TGCAGTGCTAGAGAGGTCCCCCTCTACGAGCAGTACTTC.